This T cell receptor beta chain was recovered during a study of monozygotic twins with inflammatory bowel disease. This CDR3 is built from 12 residues. In germline, CDR1 is SNHLY, CDR2 FYNNEI. TCRdb re-called the 5' RACE reads; every CDR3 protein appears as one record, without DNA. This sample contains 350,000 to 400,000 distinct CDR3 sequences. The chain has TRBV2 and TRBJ2-5; there is no DNA to check the TCRdb D call of TRBD1. The sequence was collected from a human donor with ulcerative colitis or Crohn's disease, or a healthy co-twin of an affected twin (not recorded which). The sample consisted of blood. The CDR3 region is CATQGEGRTQYF.